This is a list of T cell receptor beta chains from one sample in a study of T cell therapy after organ transplantation. Their cognate antigens are unknown. The repertoire was sequenced with immunoSEQ multiplex PCR; TCRdb's copy has only in-frame clones and lacks some. The repertoire holds around 2,000 clones, with roughly nine tenths as singletons. The sample was CD8+ T cells from blood, taken before autologous CMV-specific T cell therapy. Receptors originate from a human patient who had received a solid organ transplant and had CMV disease. The CDR3 runs from the conserved cysteine through the conserved F or W. The D gene is left open where the match is weak. Only part of the rows carry a size: once, few, many, or a class if the clone is expanded.

len: 17; abundance: -; d_gene: -; j_gene: TRBJ1-3; v_gene: TRBV21-1; CDR3aa: CASRRSLLQHARNTIYF; CDR3nt: TGTGCCAGCAGGCGTTCATTGCTACAACACGCACGAAACACCATATATTTT
len: 14; abundance: -; d_gene: -; j_gene: TRBJ1-4; v_gene: TRBV4-1; CDR3aa: CASKTGVTNEKLFF; CDR3nt: TGCGCCAGCAAGACCGGGGTAACTAATGAAAAACTGTTTTTT
len: 14; abundance: -; d_gene: -; j_gene: TRBJ2-7; v_gene: TRBV6-5; CDR3aa: CASSPGADKYEQYF; CDR3nt: TGTGCCAGCAGCCCCGGGGCAGACAAGTACGAGCAGTACTTC
len: 14; abundance: once; d_gene: TRBD1; j_gene: TRBJ2-7; v_gene: TRBV5-6; CDR3aa: CASSLFRGLYEQYF; CDR3nt: TGTGCCAGCAGCTTGTTCAGGGGGCTGTACGAGCAGTACTTC
len: 14; abundance: -; d_gene: TRBD1; j_gene: TRBJ2-7; v_gene: TRBV14; CDR3aa: CASSHGTGHYEQYF; CDR3nt: TGTGCCAGCAGCCACGGGACAGGACACTACGAGCAGTACTTC
len: 13; abundance: -; d_gene: -; j_gene: TRBJ2-7; v_gene: TRBV27; CDR3aa: CASSDGSFYEQYF; CDR3nt: TGTGCCAGCAGTGACGGCTCATTCTACGAGCAGTACTTC
len: 14; abundance: -; d_gene: TRBD1; j_gene: TRBJ2-7; v_gene: TRBV19; CDR3aa: CASSSRTGTYEQYF; CDR3nt: TGTGCCAGTAGTTCCCGGACAGGGACCTACGAGCAGTACTTC
len: 16; abundance: -; d_gene: TRBD1; j_gene: TRBJ1-5; v_gene: TRBV7-8; CDR3aa: CASSFGTGQGGQPQHF; CDR3nt: TGTGCCAGCAGCTTTGGAACGGGACAGGGCGGTCAGCCCCAGCATTTT
len: 13; abundance: -; d_gene: TRBD1; j_gene: TRBJ2-7; v_gene: TRBV28; CDR3aa: CASSSDRVYEQYF; CDR3nt: TGTGCCAGCAGTTCCGACAGGGTCTACGAGCAGTACTTC
len: 13; abundance: -; d_gene: -; j_gene: TRBJ1-1; v_gene: TRBV5-1; CDR3aa: CASSLGDYTEAFF; CDR3nt: TGCGCCAGCAGCTTGGGGGATTACACTGAAGCTTTCTTT
len: 14; abundance: -; d_gene: -; j_gene: TRBJ2-7; v_gene: TRBV6-6; CDR3aa: CASSHGGGGYEQYF; CDR3nt: TGTGCCAGCAGCCACGGGGGAGGGGGTTACGAGCAGTACTTC
len: 15; abundance: -; d_gene: TRBD1; j_gene: TRBJ1-6; v_gene: TRBV6-5; CDR3aa: CASSPTGEGNSPLHF; CDR3nt: TGTGCCAGCAGTCCTACAGGGGAGGGTAATTCACCCCTCCACTTT
len: 18; abundance: -; d_gene: TRBD1; j_gene: TRBJ2-7; v_gene: TRBV11-2; CDR3aa: CASSSSRDRIAVFYEQYF; CDR3nt: TGTGCCAGCAGCTCGTCCCGGGACAGGATAGCTGTTTTCTACGAGCAGTACTTC
len: 14; abundance: -; d_gene: TRBD1; j_gene: TRBJ2-7; v_gene: TRBV27; CDR3aa: CASSLGTGVYEQYF; CDR3nt: TGTGCCAGCAGTTTAGGGACAGGGGTCTACGAGCAGTACTTC
len: 13; abundance: -; d_gene: -; j_gene: TRBJ1-2; v_gene: TRBV7-9; CDR3aa: CASSPYDSVGYTF; CDR3nt: TGTGCCAGCAGCCCTTACGACAGCGTGGGCTACACCTTC
len: 15; abundance: -; d_gene: TRBD1; j_gene: TRBJ1-2; v_gene: TRBV7-9; CDR3aa: CASSFIETGNYGYTF; CDR3nt: TGTGCCAGCAGCTTTATTGAGACAGGGAACTATGGCTACACCTTC
len: 13; abundance: -; d_gene: -; j_gene: TRBJ2-1; v_gene: TRBV28; CDR3aa: CASGIRFADEQFF; CDR3nt: TGTGCCAGCGGTATTCGTTTCGCGGATGAGCAGTTCTTC
len: 11; abundance: few; d_gene: -; j_gene: TRBJ1-3; v_gene: TRBV28; CDR3aa: CARGSGNTIYF; CDR3nt: TGTGCCAGGGGCTCAGGAAACACCATATATTTT
len: 15; abundance: -; d_gene: -; j_gene: TRBJ1-5; v_gene: TRBV13; CDR3aa: CASSIGRTSNQPQHF; CDR3nt: TGTGCCAGCAGTATTGGACGGACGAGCAATCAGCCCCAGCATTTT
len: 13; abundance: -; d_gene: -; j_gene: TRBJ1-1; v_gene: TRBV4-3; CDR3aa: CASSQDRGTEAFF; CDR3nt: TGCGCCAGCAGCCAAGATAGGGGTACTGAAGCTTTCTTT
len: 12; abundance: -; d_gene: -; j_gene: TRBJ1-2; v_gene: TRBV11-2; CDR3aa: CASSFGNYGYTF; CDR3nt: TGTGCCAGCAGCTTCGGTAACTATGGCTACACCTTC
len: 15; abundance: -; d_gene: -; j_gene: TRBJ1-2; v_gene: TRBV6-6; CDR3aa: CASSYSSGAEYGYTF; CDR3nt: TGTGCCAGCAGTTACTCGTCGGGGGCCGAGTATGGCTACACCTTC
len: 15; abundance: -; d_gene: TRBD1; j_gene: TRBJ2-3; v_gene: TRBV6-4; CDR3aa: CASSDSQGAPDTQYF; CDR3nt: TGTGCCAGCAGTGACTCACAGGGGGCGCCAGATACGCAGTATTTT
len: 11; abundance: -; d_gene: -; j_gene: TRBJ2-6; v_gene: TRBV27; CDR3aa: CASSGANVLTF; CDR3nt: TGTGCCAGCAGCGGGGCCAACGTCCTGACTTTC
len: 13; abundance: -; d_gene: TRBD1; j_gene: TRBJ2-7; v_gene: TRBV6-5; CDR3aa: CASRYGQGYEQYF; CDR3nt: TGTGCCAGCAGATATGGACAGGGCTACGAGCAGTACTTC
len: 15; abundance: -; d_gene: -; j_gene: TRBJ1-5; v_gene: TRBV5-6; CDR3aa: CASSLARAGSQPQHF; CDR3nt: TGTGCCAGCAGCTTGGCCCGGGCAGGGAGTCAGCCCCAGCATTTT
len: 12; abundance: -; d_gene: -; j_gene: TRBJ1-2; v_gene: TRBV9; CDR3aa: CASSVSVYGYTF; CDR3nt: TGTGCCAGCAGCGTCTCGGTCTATGGCTACACCTTC
len: 14; abundance: few; d_gene: -; j_gene: TRBJ1-3; v_gene: TRBV5-4; CDR3aa: CASSLGDGLNTIYF; CDR3nt: TGTGCCAGCAGCTTGGGGGACGGTTTAAACACCATATATTTT
len: 12; abundance: -; d_gene: -; j_gene: TRBJ1-4; v_gene: TRBV6-1; CDR3aa: CASSEDWEKLFF; CDR3nt: TGTGCCAGCAGTGAAGACTGGGAAAAACTGTTTTTT
len: 15; abundance: -; d_gene: -; j_gene: TRBJ1-2; v_gene: TRBV30; CDR3aa: CAWSVAETLSYGYTF; CDR3nt: TGTGCCTGGAGTGTTGCAGAAACTCTTAGCTATGGCTACACCTTC
len: 15; abundance: once; d_gene: -; j_gene: TRBJ1-4; v_gene: TRBV7-8; CDR3aa: CASSTMTAVNEKLFF; CDR3nt: TGTGCCAGCAGCACTATGACAGCAGTTAATGAAAAACTGTTTTTT
len: 13; abundance: -; d_gene: -; j_gene: TRBJ2-7; v_gene: TRBV2; CDR3aa: CALRAIPGVEQYF; CDR3nt: TGTGCCTTGAGGGCCATCCCCGGGGTCGAGCAGTACTTC
len: 15; abundance: -; d_gene: TRBD1; j_gene: TRBJ2-1; v_gene: TRBV5-1; CDR3aa: CASSLGTGIYNEQFF; CDR3nt: TGCGCCAGCAGCTTGGGGACAGGGATATACAATGAGCAGTTCTTC
len: 13; abundance: -; d_gene: TRBD2; j_gene: TRBJ2-1; v_gene: TRBV28; CDR3aa: CASVLAGDNEQFF; CDR3nt: TGTGCCAGCGTACTAGCGGGAGACAATGAGCAGTTCTTC
len: 14; abundance: -; d_gene: TRBD2; j_gene: TRBJ2-7; v_gene: TRBV19; CDR3aa: CASSISGGPYEQYF; CDR3nt: TGTGCCAGTAGTATATCGGGGGGTCCCTACGAGCAGTACTTC
len: 14; abundance: -; d_gene: TRBD1; j_gene: TRBJ1-1; v_gene: TRBV4-1; CDR3aa: CASTPGQLNTEAFF; CDR3nt: TGCGCCAGCACCCCGGGACAGCTGAACACTGAAGCTTTCTTT
len: 11; abundance: -; d_gene: -; j_gene: TRBJ2-7; v_gene: TRBV7-6; CDR3aa: CASSFSYEQYF; CDR3nt: TGTGCCAGCAGCTTTTCCTACGAGCAGTACTTC
len: 13; abundance: -; d_gene: TRBD1; j_gene: TRBJ2-7; v_gene: TRBV30; CDR3aa: CAWSPGQGYEQYF; CDR3nt: TGTGCCTGGAGTCCGGGACAGGGCTACGAGCAGTACTTC
len: 16; abundance: -; d_gene: -; j_gene: TRBJ1-3; v_gene: TRBV28; CDR3aa: CASSLFHGRCGNTIYF; CDR3nt: TGTGCCAGCAGTTTATTCCACGGGCGTTGTGGAAACACCATATATTTT
len: 17; abundance: -; d_gene: -; j_gene: TRBJ2-7; v_gene: TRBV27; CDR3aa: CASSFDGPWGSSDEQYF; CDR3nt: TGTGCCAGCAGTTTTGATGGGCCCTGGGGGTCCTCGGACGAGCAGTACTTC